The clone carrying this TCR beta chain occurred a few times. The source of the sample is a study of cytomegalovirus exposure and HLA in healthy donors. Trimming pared 5 bases from V and 2 bases from J, leaving 10 bases between. The CDR3 runs to 14 residues. Germline assignment: CDR1 SGHRS and CDR2 YFSETQ. Primers included in the PCR were 60 Vbeta and 13 Jbeta primers. Only in-frame clones appear in the TCRdb table, and some are missing; sequencing was by immunoSEQ multiplex PCR. The sample consists of approximately 160,000 clones, over 70% of them appearing once. The TCR originated in a middle-aged woman in good health and CMV-seropositive. V and J are TRBV5-1 and TRBJ2-2; no clear D gene. Sequencing used PBMCs. CDR3 residues: CASSRQANTGELFF. The DNA for the CDR3 is TGCGCCAGCAGTCGTCAGGCCAACACCGGGGAGCTGTTTTTT.